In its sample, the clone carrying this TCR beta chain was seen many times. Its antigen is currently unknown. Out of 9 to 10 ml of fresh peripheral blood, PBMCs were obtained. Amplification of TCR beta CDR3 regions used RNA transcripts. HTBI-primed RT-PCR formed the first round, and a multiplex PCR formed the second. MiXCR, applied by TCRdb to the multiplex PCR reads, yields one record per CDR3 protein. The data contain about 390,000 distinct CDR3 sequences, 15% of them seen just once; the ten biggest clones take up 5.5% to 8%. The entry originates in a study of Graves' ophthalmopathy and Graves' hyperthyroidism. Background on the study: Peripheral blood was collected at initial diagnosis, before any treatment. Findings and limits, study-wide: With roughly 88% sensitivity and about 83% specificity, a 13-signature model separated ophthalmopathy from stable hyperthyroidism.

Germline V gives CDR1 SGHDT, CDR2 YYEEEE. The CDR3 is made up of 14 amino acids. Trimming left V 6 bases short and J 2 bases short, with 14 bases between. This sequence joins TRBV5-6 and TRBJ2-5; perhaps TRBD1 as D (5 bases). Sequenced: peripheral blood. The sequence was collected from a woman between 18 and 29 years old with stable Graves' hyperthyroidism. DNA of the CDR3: TGTGCCAGCACTGAACGACAGTTACAAGAGACCCAGTACTTC. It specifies CASTERQLQETQYF. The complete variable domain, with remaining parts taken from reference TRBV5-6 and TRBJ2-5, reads DAGVTQSPTHLIKTRGQQVTLRCSPKSGHDTVSWYQQALGQGPQFIFQYYEEEERQRGNFPDRFSGHQFPNYSSELNVNALLLGDSALYLCASTERQLQETQYFGPGTRLLVL.